This T cell receptor beta chain emerged from a study of spatial heterogeneity in lung cancer. About the research overall: Consistently, beta-chain sequences turned up in larger numbers than alpha-chain sequences did. Raw reads showed each unique TCR and UMI combination turning up more than ten times on average.

CDR1 and CDR2 from the germline V gene are DFQATT and SNEGSKA (reference sequence). Trimming took off 0 bases at V and 5 bases at J, with 14 bases between the two ends. The CDR3 runs to 15 residues. This clonotype showed up just a few times. The sample's time point: sample taken at primary tumor resection. From tumor, nontumor lung or frozen PBMC, whole RNA was taken unsorted for sequencing. TCRdb itself ran the 5' RACE reads through MiXCR, one entry per CDR3 protein. The repertoire includes 39,000 or so distinct CDR3 sequences, 7.5% to 8% of them detected once, and 28% sits in the top ten. This chain joins TRBV20-1 and TRBJ2-1; no definite D call. Here the sequenced sample was PBMCs, taken at surgery. The source is a male donor with early-stage non-small cell lung cancer. The CDR3: CSARDFGSPHNEQFF. CDR3 coding DNA: TGCAGTGCTAGAGATTTTGGTTCTCCCCACAATGAGCAGTTCTTC.